This TCR beta chain was obtained from a study of cytomegalovirus exposure and HLA in healthy donors. PCR primers comprised 60 Vbeta and 13 Jbeta primers. Profiled with immunoSEQ multiplex PCR; TCRdb holds only in-frame clones, not every one. The specimen's table records 110,000 to 150,000 clones. The germline CDR1 and CDR2 sequences are SGHDN and FVKESK. The CDR3 contains 14 residues. V was trimmed by 1 base and J by 6 bases, leaving 12 bases between them. This chain joins TRBV14 and TRBJ1-1; D not resolved. The sequencing sample was made of PBMCs. The source of this sequence is a male donor in good health and CMV-seronegative. The CDR3 bases are TGTGCCAGCAGCCAAGTTATCAGCGTTCCTGAAGCTTTCTTT. It yields the protein CASSQVISVPEAFF.